This T cell receptor beta chain was sequenced for a study of OX40 agonist ivuxolimab in advanced cancers. Looking at the study overall: Three patients had partial responses: one hepatocellular carcinoma, two cutaneous melanoma.

Autoimmune disease history or systemic immunosuppression excluded patients. Note on this clone: The antigen is undetermined.

Sequencing was performed with immunoSEQ multiplex PCR; in TCRdb, only in-frame clones are kept and a portion is missing. Here the sample spans tens of thousands of clones, approximately 92% being singletons. The V gene lost 0 bases and the J gene lost 4 bases, with 8 bases spanning the gap. This CDR3 spans 14 amino acids. The germline gives CDR1 SGHKS, CDR2 YYEKEE (reference sequence). Study-wide findings and caveats: Also showing low normalized T-cell clonal expansion were some of the nonresponders. Expanded clones belonging to CD8+ T cells outnumbered, on average, those of CD4+.

The chain couples TRBV5-5 to TRBJ1-3; D is undetermined. This receptor was identified in an adult with an advanced solid tumor such as melanoma, head and neck, liver or kidney cancer. This material consisted of CD4+ or CD8+ T cells sorted from blood, taken in a trial of the OX40 agonist ivuxolimab. Written as DNA, the CDR3 is TGTGCCAGCAGCTTGGTAGCCGGCGGAAACACCATATATTTT. As protein: CASSLVAGGNTIYF.